The 27 T cell receptor beta chains below come from one sample, sequenced in a study of cytomegalovirus exposure and HLA in healthy donors. The PCR employed 60 Vbeta primers together with 13 Jbeta primers. The protocol was immunoSEQ multiplex PCR, while the TCRdb copy is restricted to in-frame clones and leaves out a portion. Of about 160,000 clones listed, about 77% are singletons. Sequenced sample: PBMCs. These TCRs come from a male donor in good health and CMV-seropositive.

The rearrangement uses TRBV4-2 and TRBJ2-1; TRBD1 aligns across 8 bases. With 0 bases clipped from V and 7 bases from J, the junction kept 8 bases outside the gene matches. This CDR3 has 16 amino acids. The germline V gene has CDR1 LGHNA and CDR2 YNFKEQ. CDR3 loop: CASSQEAGGIWNEQFF. Written as DNA, the CDR3 is TGTGCCAGCAGCCAAGAGGCAGGGGGCATTTGGAATGAGCAGTTCTTC.

The J gene is TRBJ1-2, the V gene TRBV28; D possibly corresponds to TRBD1 (5 bases). The V end lost 3 bases, the J end lost 5 bases, and 19 bases lay between the germline ends. The CDR3 has 16 residues. CDR1 is MDHEN and CDR2 is SYDVKM in the germline V gene. CDR3 coding DNA: TGTGCCAGCAGTTTTGGCCAGGGTGGGGCTGTTTATGGCTACACCTTC. It specifies CASSFGQGGAVYGYTF.

The rearrangement joins TRBV30 to TRBJ2-3; D might be TRBD2 (5 bases). The V gene lost 2 bases and the J gene lost 7 bases, with 13 bases spanning the gap. The CDR3 spans 13 residues. Germline CDR1 is GTSNPN and CDR2 is SVGIG (reference sequence). CDR3 sequence reads: CAWSQRSGNTQYF. For the CDR3, the DNA is TGTGCCTGGAGTCAAAGGAGCGGTAATACGCAGTATTTT.

The CDR3 loop reads CAWSPPGLAGADTQYF. The CDR3 nucleotides are TGTGCCTGGAGTCCCCCGGGACTAGCGGGGGCGGATACGCAGTATTTT. The genes are TRBV30 and TRBJ2-3, with 14 nucleotides matching TRBD2. The length of the CDR3 is 16 residues. The V segment lost 2 bases and the J segment 6 bases; nucleotides outside the gene matches: 7. Germline V gene sequence: CDR1 GTSNPN, CDR2 SVGIG (reference sequence).

This chain uses TRBV5-5 with TRBJ2-3; D is possibly TRBD2 (7 bases). This CDR3 region has 16 residues. V shed 2 bases and J shed 0 bases, with 13 bases lying between them. CDR1 is SGHKS and CDR2 is YYEKEE in the germline V gene (reference sequence). The CDR3 sequence is CASSFGGPGSTDTQYF. CDR3 DNA sequence: TGTGCCAGCAGCTTCGGGGGGCCAGGCAGCACAGATACGCAGTATTTT.

This chain links TRBV7-2 with TRBJ2-7, with 15 bases that match TRBD2. CDR1 is SGHTA, CDR2 FQGNSA, per germline. The CDR3 runs to 16 residues. V trimming: 7 bases; J trimming: 6 bases; junction bases outside the gene matches: 10. In DNA, the CDR3 is TGTGCCAGCACCTGGACTAGCGGGGGGGCGGAAGGCGAGCAGTACTTC. Translated, it gives CASTWTSGGAEGEQYF.

The chain uses TRBV30 and TRBJ2-1, with unresolved D. The germline gives CDR1 GTSNPN, CDR2 SVGIG (reference sequence). The CDR3 consists of 11 residues. The ends were cut back, 2 bases at V and 9 bases at J, with 8 bases in the middle. In nucleotides, the CDR3 is TGTGCCTGGAGTACCAGCGTTGAGCAGTTCTTC. This translates into CAWSTSVEQFF.

The genes are TRBV11-2 and TRBJ2-5; D might be TRBD2 (6 bases). In germline, CDR1 is SGHAT, CDR2 FQNNGV. Between the trimmed V and J ends, which lost 8 bases and 5 bases, there was a span of 12 bases. The CDR3 has 12 amino acids. CDR3 coding DNA: TGTGCCAGCTCCTGGGGGAGGGAGACCCAGTACTTC. It is translated as CASSWGRETQYF.

The chain carries TRBV4-1 and TRBJ2-7, with D perhaps matching TRBD2 (5 bases). V was shortened by 4 bases and J by 3 bases, with 10 bases between the two germline ends. The CDR3 is 13 amino acids. CDR1 and CDR2 (germline): MGHRA, YSYEKL. The CDR3 is CASSRGLGYEQYF. Here the CDR3 DNA reads TGCGCCAGCAGCCGCGGACTTGGCTACGAGCAGTACTTC.

In its sample, this clone was seen a few times. The chain combines TRBV7-3 with TRBJ1-1; D is uncertain. The CDR3 extends over 12 amino acids. The germline V and J ends were trimmed by 4 bases and 4 bases, with 7 bases remaining between them. Germline V gene data show CDR1 as SGHTA and CDR2 as FQGTGA. The CDR3 nucleotides are TGTGCCAGCAGCTCCCACGGCACTGAAGCTTTCTTT. It yields the protein CASSSHGTEAFF.

The genes are TRBV9 and TRBJ2-2; TRBD1 might be the D (5 bases). Germline V CDR1 and CDR2: SGDLS, YYNGEE. V was cut by 3 bases and J by 5 bases, with 8 bases left in between. The CDR3 loop spans 13 amino acids. The CDR3 sequence is CASSARQTGELFF. The CDR3, as DNA: TGTGCCAGCAGCGCCCGACAGACCGGGGAGCTGTTTTTT.

The chain combines TRBV7-9 with TRBJ1-3; tentatively, D is TRBD1 (6 bases). The ends were cut back, 5 bases at V and 1 base at J, with 9 bases in the middle. The CDR3 is made up of 14 amino acids. The germline V gene has CDR1 SEHNR and CDR2 FQNEAQ (reference sequence). The CDR3 loop is CASSDTGSGNTIYF. The CDR3, as DNA: TGTGCCAGCAGCGATACAGGGTCTGGAAACACCATATATTTT.

CDR3 sequence: CAWISGTGGLGAFF. The CDR3 coding sequence is TGTGCCTGGATATCGGGGACAGGGGGCTTAGGAGCTTTCTTT. This chain links TRBV30 with TRBJ1-1; TRBD1 agrees at 12 bases. Per germline, CDR1 GTSNPN and CDR2 SVGIG (reference sequence). With 4 bases clipped from V and 10 bases from J, the junction kept 10 bases outside the gene matches. The CDR3 covers 14 residues.

The chain combines TRBV30 with TRBJ1-1, with D hard to call. This CDR3 spans 11 amino acids. CDR1 is GTSNPN, CDR2 SVGIG, per germline (reference sequence). V shed 3 bases and J shed 6 bases, with 8 bases lying between them. The CDR3 bases are TGTGCCTGGAGGTCAAACTCTGAAGCTTTCTTT. Protein product: CAWRSNSEAFF.

CDR3 region: CASNFRGGAEAFF. As DNA, the CDR3 is TGTGCCAGCAATTTTAGGGGGGGGGCTGAAGCTTTCTTT. The chain carries TRBV2 and TRBJ1-1, with D perhaps TRBD1 (6 bases). Germline V gene sequence: CDR1 SNHLY, CDR2 FYNNEI. Between the trimmed V and J ends, which lost 7 bases and 6 bases, there was a span of 15 bases. The length of the CDR3 is 13 residues.

V usage is TRBV7-2 and J usage is TRBJ1-6; a weak D match, TRBD1 (6 bases). The CDR3 has 14 amino acids. Trimming removed 7 bases at V and 7 bases at J, with 14 bases between. Per the germline V gene, CDR1 is SGHTA and CDR2 is FQGNSA. The CDR3 nucleotides read TGTGCCAGCACCAGCGGGACACGAAATTCACCCCTCCACTTT. Its translation: CASTSGTRNSPLHF.

The rearrangement links TRBV7-6 to TRBJ2-1; 13 bases fit TRBD2. V lost 5 bases to trimming and J lost 2 bases; unmatched junction nucleotides: 9. Germline V gives CDR1 SGHVS, CDR2 FNYEAQ. The CDR3 consists of 18 residues. This CDR3 is CASSPWGTSGETYNEQFF. The CDR3 DNA reads as TGTGCCAGCAGCCCGTGGGGGACTAGCGGGGAGACCTACAATGAGCAGTTCTTC. The whole variable domain, remainder taken from reference TRBV7-6 and TRBJ2-1, is GAGVSQSPRYKVTKRGQDVALRCDPISGHVSLYWYRQALGQGPEFLTYFNYEAQQDKSGLPNDRFSAERPEGSISTLTIQRTEQRDSAMYRCASSPWGTSGETYNEQFFGPGTRLTVL.

This clone was seen a few times. The V gene is TRBV5-5, the J gene TRBJ1-1; D not resolved. This CDR3 spans 13 amino acids. V dropped 2 bases and J dropped 2 bases, with 7 bases sitting between them. Per germline, CDR1 SGHKS and CDR2 YYEKEE (reference sequence). The CDR3 coding sequence is TGTGCCAGCAGCTTTACAGCTAACACTGAAGCTTTCTTT. It is translated as CASSFTANTEAFF.

V is TRBV7-3 and J is TRBJ1-5, with no clear D. Germline CDR1 is SGHTA and CDR2 is FQGTGA. This CDR3 is built from 13 residues. Deletions cut 0 bases from V and 5 bases from J, with 5 bases between. CDR3 loop: CASSLTIDQPQHF. Here the CDR3 DNA reads TGTGCCAGCAGCTTAACGATAGATCAGCCCCAGCATTTT.

V gene TRBV6-1 combines with J gene TRBJ2-7, with D perhaps matching TRBD1 (6 bases). CDR1 and CDR2 (germline): MNHNS, SASEGT. The ends were cut back, 1 base at V and 1 base at J, with 11 bases in the middle. The CDR3 loop spans 15 amino acids. CDR3 nucleotides: TGTGCCAGCAGTGAAGGGGACACGGATTCCTACGAGCAGTACTTC. Amino acid sequence: CASSEGDTDSYEQYF.

The chain combines TRBV27 with TRBJ1-5, with D perhaps TRBD1 (5 bases). Germline CDR1 is MNHEY and CDR2 is SMNVEV (reference sequence). This CDR3 contains 15 residues. The V and J ends lost 6 bases and 4 bases respectively, with 16 bases between them. Written as DNA, the CDR3 is TGTGCCAGCAGCCATGACACGGGGGGTAATCAGCCCCAGCATTTT. Amino acids: CASSHDTGGNQPQHF.

The chain joins TRBV30 to TRBJ2-1; 11 bases fit TRBD1. The CDR3 length is 16 residues. The germline gives CDR1 GTSNPN, CDR2 SVGIG (reference sequence). Trimming removed 2 bases from V and 3 bases from J; junction bases left unmatched: 6. The CDR3 region has the DNA TGTGCCTGGAGTACCTCCGGGACAGGGGGCTACAATGAGCAGTTCTTC. Amino acids: CAWSTSGTGGYNEQFF.

The rearrangement joins TRBV2 to TRBJ1-2; maybe TRBD1 (6 bases). Germline CDR1 reads SNHLY; CDR2 reads FYNNEI. The V end was cut by 10 bases, the J end by 4 bases, with 19 bases between. The CDR3 has 14 amino acids. The chain's CDR3 is CATRPSGTFYGYTF. The CDR3 nucleotides read TGTGCCACGCGACCCTCCGGGACATTCTATGGCTACACCTTC.

The chain combines TRBV6-1 with TRBJ2-7, with 7 bases that match TRBD1. Germline trimming cut 7 bases from V and 3 bases from J; bases unmatched to any gene: 3. This CDR3 contains 12 residues. The germline CDR1 and CDR2 sequences are MNHNS and SASEGT. CDR3 coding DNA: TGTGCCAGCAATAGACAGGGCTACGAGCAGTACTTC. Encoded protein: CASNRQGYEQYF.

The chain combines TRBV6-1 with TRBJ1-2; D may be TRBD1 (5 bases). V lost 6 bases and J lost 6, with 11 bases in between. The germline CDR1 and CDR2 sequences are MNHNS and SASEGT. This CDR3 is 12 amino acids long. The CDR3: CASSEPGDGYTF. The CDR3 nucleotides are TGTGCCAGCAGCGAGCCGGGGGATGGCTACACCTTC.

The chain links TRBV19 to TRBJ2-3; weak D call: TRBD2 (6 bases). Trimming stripped 1 base from V and 4 bases from J, with 12 bases between. The CDR3 runs 15 residues. Germline V CDR1 and CDR2: LNHDA, SQIVND (reference sequence). The CDR3 reads CASSIGGIAADTQYF. The CDR3 nucleotides read TGTGCCAGTAGTATAGGCGGTATAGCGGCAGATACGCAGTATTTT.

This chain joins TRBV2 and TRBJ2-3; TRBD1 matches 10 bases. Germline CDR1 and CDR2: SNHLY and FYNNEI. The CDR3 covers 15 residues. The ends lost 4 bases at V and 3 bases at J; junction bases unmatched: 4. CDR3 loop: CASSVGTGDTDTQYF. The CDR3, as DNA: TGTGCCAGCAGTGTAGGGACAGGGGATACAGATACGCAGTATTTT.